The 8 T cell receptor beta chains given below trace back to one sample, sequenced in a study of blood T cells in healthy people across ages. A second PCR of about 6 to 12 cycles used a sample-barcoded 5' primer and a J-beta primer mix. One entry per CDR3 protein, called by TCRdb with MiXCR from the 5' RACE reads. Of approximately 1.5 million distinct CDR3 sequences listed, about 31% are singletons. Sequenced material: blood. These receptor sequences come from a woman in her 30s in good health.

The chain uses TRBV3-1 and TRBJ2-3; possibly TRBD1 for D (5 bases). V lost 3 bases and J 0 bases, leaving 13 bases between the germline ends. Germline lookup yields CDR1 LGHDT and CDR2 YNNKEL (reference sequence). The CDR3 is 16 amino acids. DNA of the CDR3: TGTGCCAGCAGCCAGAAGGGGTCCACTAGCACAGATACGCAGTATTTT. Protein product: CASSQKGSTSTDTQYF.

V gene TRBV20-1 combines with J gene TRBJ2-1; unclear D gene. With 2 bases removed from V and 2 bases from J, the gap between germline ends came to 7 bases. Germline V CDR1 and CDR2: DFQATT, SNEGSKA (reference sequence). CDR3 length: 13 amino acids. The CDR3 region has the DNA TGCAGTGCTAGACTCTTGACCTACAATGAGCAGTTCTTC. Translation gives CSARLLTYNEQFF.

This clonotype was picked up a small number of times. The chain links TRBV6-5 to TRBJ2-3; 9 nucleotides line up with TRBD1. This CDR3 comprises 16 residues. J was trimmed by 1 base and V by 5 bases; bases with no gene match: 7. In germline, CDR1 is MNHEY, CDR2 SVGAGI. The CDR3 loop reads CASSPGTGYGTDTQYF. The CDR3, as DNA: TGTGCCAGCAGTCCCGGGACAGGGTACGGCACAGATACGCAGTATTTT.

Only a few counts were recorded for this clonotype. The chain couples TRBV5-4 to TRBJ1-2; no reliable D call. Germline-derived CDR1 and CDR2 are SGHNT and YYREEE (reference sequence). The germline V and J ends were trimmed by 0 bases and 8 bases, with 11 bases remaining between them. The CDR3 is made up of 13 amino acids. The CDR3 region is CASSLDPGSGYTF. The CDR3 bases are TGTGCCAGCAGCTTGGACCCCGGATCCGGCTACACCTTC. Complete variable domain (other parts from reference TRBV5-4 and TRBJ1-2): ETGVTQSPTHLIKTRGQQVTLRCSSQSGHNTVSWYQQALGQGPQFIFQYYREEENGRGNFPPRFSGLQFPNYSSELNVNALELDDSALYLCASSLDPGSGYTFGSGTRLTVV.

V usage is TRBV11-1 and J usage is TRBJ2-1, with a tentative D call TRBD2 (6 bases). Trimming cost V 5 bases and J 9 bases, with 11 bases left between them. There are 12 residues in the CDR3. CDR1 SGHAT and CDR2 FQDESV come from the germline V gene (reference sequence). The CDR3 nucleotides read TGTGCCAGCAGCGTCGGGACTGGTGAGCAGTTCTTC. This sequence encodes CASSVGTGEQFF.

A remark on this clonotype: One end of the junction does not line up with germline, which may come from a read error. The chain has TRBV2 and TRBJ2-3; D gene ambiguous. The CDR3 is made up of 12 amino acids. CDR1 SNHLY and CDR2 FYNNEI come from the germline V gene. CDR3 DNA sequence: TGTGCCAGCAGCGAAGACGGAGATACGCAGTATTTT. This codes for CASSEDGDTQYF.

V usage is TRBV5-1 and J usage is TRBJ2-1; D is unclear. The CDR3 has 13 amino acids. Germline-derived CDR1 and CDR2 are SGHRS and YFSETQ. The V and J ends lost 2 bases and 8 bases respectively, with 11 bases between them. The DNA for the CDR3 is TGCGCCAGCAGCTTCCAGTCGTCCGATGAGCAGTTCTTC. Its translation: CASSFQSSDEQFF.

On this clonotype: Being one base from a much bigger clone, this may be a read error. This rearrangement joins TRBV6-2 or TRBV6-3 to TRBJ2-1; possibly TRBD2 for D (5 bases). The CDR3 length is 14 residues. Trimming removed 6 bases from V and 5 bases from J, with 14 bases in between. Germline assignment: CDR1 MNHEY and CDR2 SVGEGT. The CDR3 nucleotides read TGTGCCAGCAGAGGAGGCGGAACCCACAATGAGCAGTTCTTC. Protein: CASRGGGTHNEQFF.